This passage covers 26 T cell receptor beta chains from one sample sequenced in a study of Graves' ophthalmopathy and Graves' hyperthyroidism. From RNA, the CDR3 regions of TCR beta chains were amplified and sequenced. The first-round RT-PCR employed HTBI primers together with the Qiagen OneStep RT-PCR kit. A multiplex PCR was then performed as the second round. MiXCR, applied by TCRdb to the multiplex PCR reads, yields one record per CDR3 protein. The sample has roughly 350,000 distinct CDR3 sequences, about 17% seen once. The sample comprised peripheral blood. All receptors derive from an adult woman with stable Graves' hyperthyroidism.

At least ten counts were recorded for this clonotype. The junction does not match germline at one end; this may be a read error. This chain connects TRBV7-7 to TRBJ1-5; 10 bases align to TRBD1. Per germline, CDR1 SSHAT and CDR2 FNYEAQ (reference sequence). The CDR3 sequence is 18 residues long. CDR3 residues: CASSPRRGQGDSNQPQHF. The CDR3 DNA sequence: TGTGCTAGCAGCCCCCGACGAGGACAGGGGGATAGCAATCAGCCCCAGCATTTT.

In its sample, this clonotype was seen once. CDR3 loop: CASSLSSNYGYTF. CDR3 in DNA: TGTGCCAGCAGTTTATCGTCCAACTATGGCTACACCTTC. This chain uses TRBV27 with TRBJ1-2; D unclear. V was shortened by 0 bases and J by 2 bases, with 4 bases between the two germline ends. Germline V gene sequence: CDR1 MNHEY, CDR2 SMNVEV (reference sequence). The CDR3 contains 13 residues.

The V gene is TRBV6-5, the J gene TRBJ1-2; D might be TRBD1 (6 bases). There are 15 residues in the CDR3. Trimming cost V 2 bases and J 2 bases, with 12 bases left between them. The germline V gene has CDR1 MNHEY and CDR2 SVGAGI. The CDR3 DNA sequence: TGTGCCAGCAGTTACACCCCGGGACAAAACTATGGCTACACCTTC. It translates to CASSYTPGQNYGYTF.

In its sample, this clonotype was seen many times. The V gene is TRBV6-2 or TRBV6-3, the J gene TRBJ2-7; the D gene is possibly TRBD1 (6 bases). Germline assignment: CDR1 MNHEY and CDR2 SVGEGT. This CDR3 contains 16 residues. Trimming took off 7 bases at V and 4 bases at J, with 23 bases between the two ends. As DNA, the CDR3 is TGTGCCAGCACCGACCCGGGACACCATCTACGATACGAGCAGTACTTC. This encodes CASTDPGHHLRYEQYF.

This clonotype was observed many times. This sequence joins TRBV6-5 and TRBJ1-6; no clear D gene. V gave up 6 bases and J gave up 6 bases, with 12 bases separating them. CDR3 length: 14 residues. Germline CDR1 and CDR2: MNHEY and SVGAGI. The CDR3 nucleotides read TGTGCCAGCAGCTTAAGACGGACTAATTCACCCCTCCACTTT. This codes for CASSLRRTNSPLHF.

The table lists this clonotype with many counts. This chain uses TRBV7-2 with TRBJ2-7, with D hard to call. The germline V gene has CDR1 SGHTA and CDR2 FQGNSA. The CDR3 has 15 residues. V lost 1 base to trimming and J lost 0 bases, with 10 bases between them. Here the CDR3 reads CASSLGSSSSYEQYF. DNA for the CDR3: TGTGCCAGCAGCTTAGGGTCATCCAGCTCCTACGAGCAGTACTTC.

This clonotype has a handful of counts. V and J are TRBV25-1 and TRBJ2-2; D tentatively fits TRBD1 or TRBD2 (5 bases each). The CDR3 extends over 17 amino acids. Germline V gene lookup returns CDR1 MGHDK and CDR2 SYGVNS. V was cut by 3 bases and J by 6 bases, with 20 bases left in between. CDR3 amino acids: CASSDDWGWGRSGELFF. The CDR3, as DNA: TGTGCCAGCAGTGACGATTGGGGGTGGGGTCGGTCCGGGGAGCTGTTTTTT.

This chain uses TRBV27 with TRBJ1-6; possible D gene TRBD1, 5 bases. This CDR3 comprises 14 residues. Germline CDR1 MNHEY, CDR2 SMNVEV (reference sequence). The V end lost 4 bases, the J end lost 9 bases, and 13 bases lay between the germline ends. In DNA form, the CDR3 reads TGTGCCAGCAGTTACCAGGGTACAAGTTCACCCCTCCACTTT. This codes for CASSYQGTSSPLHF.

At least ten counts were recorded for this clonotype. This sequence joins TRBV10-3 and TRBJ1-4, with TRBD1 matching over 9 bases. The CDR3 is 14 amino acids. V trimming: 6 bases; J trimming: 5 bases; junction bases outside the gene matches: 4. From germline, CDR1 is ENHRY and CDR2 SYGVKD. CDR3 loop: CAISATGGNEKLFF. Written as DNA, the CDR3 is TGTGCCATCAGCGCAACAGGGGGCAATGAAAAACTGTTTTTT.

The genes are TRBV12-3 or TRBV12-4 and TRBJ2-7; 7 bases match TRBD1. The CDR3 has 12 residues. The V gene end was trimmed by 7 bases and the J gene end by 4 bases; junction bases not matched to a gene: 4. CDR3 nucleotides: TGTGCCAGCAAACAGGGGTGGTACGAGCAGTACTTC. Its protein product is CASKQGWYEQYF.

This clonotype was counted many times. V usage is TRBV6-2 or TRBV6-3 and J usage is TRBJ1-1; no firm D call. Germline V gives CDR1 MNHEY, CDR2 SVGEGT. V lost 0 bases and J 4 bases, leaving 9 bases between the germline ends. This CDR3 contains 14 residues. DNA for the CDR3: TGTGCCAGCAGTTACTCCTGGCCAACCACTGAAGCTTTCTTT. Protein: CASSYSWPTTEAFF.

The rearrangement links TRBV27 to TRBJ1-6; no definite D call. The V and J ends lost 3 bases and 7 bases respectively, with 7 bases between them. The length of the CDR3 is 13 residues. In germline, CDR1 is MNHEY, CDR2 SMNVEV (reference sequence). Here the CDR3 DNA reads TGTGCCAGCAGTTTGCTGAGAAATTCACCCCTCCACTTT. Translating it yields CASSLLRNSPLHF.

This clonotype was picked up many times. The chain joins TRBV29-1 to TRBJ2-2, with 7 bases identical to TRBD1. The CDR3 spans 15 residues. Trimming at V came to 4 bases and at J to 2 bases, leaving 7 bases not matched to a gene. Germline loops: CDR1 SQVTM, CDR2 ANQGSEA. CDR3 protein: CSVGGTDSNTGELFF. CDR3 sequence (DNA): TGCAGCGTTGGGGGGACAGACAGTAACACCGGGGAGCTGTTTTTT.

The chain uses TRBV11-2 and TRBJ1-3; possible D gene TRBD1, 6 bases. With 0 bases removed from V and 8 bases from J, the gap between germline ends came to 20 bases. The CDR3 sequence is 17 residues long. From germline, CDR1 is SGHAT and CDR2 FQNNGV. The CDR3 DNA is TGTGCCAGCAGCTTAGAGGCGGGGGCCGCACCCTGGGACACCATATATTTT. Amino acids: CASSLEAGAAPWDTIYF.

The chain carries TRBV6-2 or TRBV6-3 and TRBJ2-7; D is possibly TRBD2 (6 bases). The CDR3 has 15 amino acids. Germline V lookup: CDR1 MNHEY, CDR2 SVGEGT. The ends were cut back, 4 bases at V and 3 bases at J, with 16 bases in the middle. The CDR3 loop reads CASSSSGLKIYEQYF. The CDR3 coding sequence is TGTGCCAGCAGTTCAAGCGGGCTGAAAATCTACGAGCAGTACTTC.

This clonotype was recorded many times. The rearrangement joins TRBV7-2 to TRBJ1-1; tentative D call: TRBD1 (5 bases). Trimming took 5 bases from V and 6 from J, leaving 19 bases between them. Germline-derived CDR1 and CDR2 are SGHTA and FQGNSA. The CDR3 loop spans 15 amino acids. The CDR3 is CASSPPGLRGSEAFF. The DNA of the CDR3 is TGTGCCAGCAGCCCCCCAGGTTTGAGGGGATCTGAAGCTTTCTTT.

Worth noting for this clonotype: This sequence may be a read error, since a much larger clone differs from it by one base. The V and J genes are TRBV5-1 and TRBJ1-3; no reliable D call. Per germline, CDR1 SGHRS and CDR2 YFSETQ. The CDR3 sequence is 16 residues long. CDR3 nucleotide sequence: TGCGCCAGCAGCTATTACGACCGAGGCTCTGTAAACACCATATATTTT. Amino acids: CASSYYDRGSVNTIYF.

This clonotype has a count of ten or more. CDR3 protein: CASSLALAGANIQYF. CDR3 in DNA: TGTGCCAGCAGCTTAGCGCTAGCGGGAGCAAACATTCAGTACTTC. The chain combines TRBV7-8 with TRBJ2-4, with 10 bases that match TRBD2. This CDR3 contains 15 residues. The V and J ends lost 0 bases and 6 bases, in that order; junction bases with no gene match: 2. CDR1 is SGHVS, CDR2 FQNEAQ, per germline.

This clonotype was counted ten times or more. The chain joins TRBV12-3 or TRBV12-4 to TRBJ2-6; TRBD1 matches 8 bases. The V gene end was trimmed by 6 bases and the J gene end by 0 bases; junction bases not matched to a gene: 4. The CDR3 has 16 residues. The CDR3 spells CASRGTGSSGANVLTF. The CDR3 DNA follows: TGTGCCAGCAGGGGGACAGGCTCCTCTGGGGCCAACGTCCTGACTTTC.

The rearrangement uses TRBV3-1 and TRBJ2-2; D possibly corresponds to TRBD1 (6 bases). Trimming removed 3 bases at V and 2 bases at J, with 10 bases between. The CDR3 covers 15 residues. CDR1 and CDR2 from the germline V gene are LGHDT and YNNKEL (reference sequence). The CDR3 here is CASSQRTANTGELFF. In DNA, the CDR3 is TGTGCCAGCAGCCAGCGGACAGCTAACACCGGGGAGCTGTTTTTT.

This clonotype was recorded many times. The V call is TRBV6-5, the J call TRBJ2-5; 11 nucleotides match TRBD2. Germline assignment: CDR1 MNHEY and CDR2 SVGAGI. CDR3 length: 17 residues. V shed 4 bases and J 2 bases; nucleotides not matched to a gene: 9. In DNA, the CDR3 is TGTGCCAGCAGTTTCCTCCTGACTAGCGGGGAACAAGAGACCCAGTACTTC. It yields the protein CASSFLLTSGEQETQYF.

The count of this clonotype is one. The chain employs TRBV7-3 and TRBJ2-2, with D possibly being TRBD1 (7 bases). This CDR3 region has 15 residues. Germline V gene sequence: CDR1 SGHTA, CDR2 FQGTGA. V was shortened by 5 bases and J by 5 bases, with 15 bases between the two germline ends. The CDR3 nucleotides read TGTGCCAGCAGCCGAAGACAGGGAGGTACCGGGGAGCTGTTTTTT. Amino acids: CASSRRQGGTGELFF.

In this sample, this clonotype turned up many times. The V call is TRBV7-2, the J call TRBJ2-6, with 7 bases matching TRBD1. CDR3 length: 16 amino acids. Looked up from germline, CDR1 is SGHTA and CDR2 is FQGNSA. With 5 bases clipped from V and 0 bases from J, the junction kept 4 bases outside the gene matches. In DNA, the CDR3 is TGTGCCAGCAGCACATCAGGGGGCTCTGGGGCCAACGTCCTGACTTTC. It specifies CASSTSGGSGANVLTF.

Many counts were recorded for this clonotype. V and J are TRBV28 and TRBJ2-7; 10 positions match TRBD1. CDR3 length: 15 residues. V dropped 7 bases and J dropped 2; count of bases not matched to a gene: 8. From germline, CDR1 is MDHEN and CDR2 SYDVKM. The CDR3 loop is CASNKPGTGAYEQYF. The CDR3 DNA is TGTGCCAGCAATAAACCCGGGACAGGGGCCTACGAGCAGTACTTC.

This clonotype came up once. V gene TRBV28 combines with J gene TRBJ1-1; D might be TRBD1 (6 bases). The CDR3 loop spans 17 amino acids. Trimming took 6 bases from V and 0 from J, leaving 20 bases between them. Germline values: CDR1 MDHEN, CDR2 SYDVKM. CDR3 DNA: TGTGCCAGCAGGCCGGGGGCGAGATTTTGGGTGAACACTGAAGCTTTCTTT. The encoded protein is CASRPGARFWVNTEAFF.

The table lists this clonotype with many counts. V gene TRBV4-1 combines with J gene TRBJ2-7; 9 bases are shared with TRBD2. V was pared by 3 bases and J by 3 bases, with 6 bases of the junction left unmatched. The CDR3 sequence is 15 residues long. Per germline, CDR1 MGHRA and CDR2 YSYEKL. CDR3 sequence (DNA): TGCGCCAGCAGCCATTCGTCTAGCGGGGACTACGAGCAGTACTTC. It is translated as CASSHSSSGDYEQYF.